Listed below are T cell receptor beta chains from one sample, sequenced in a study of T cell responses to AZD1222 COVID-19 vaccine. TCRdb's table, derived via immunoSEQ multiplex PCR, lists solely in-frame clones and lacks some. Of some 120,000 clones listed, more than 65% are singletons. The specimen was peripheral blood, collected 28 days after the second AZD1222 dose. These receptors were collected from an adult who received the AZD1222 COVID-19 vaccine. The CDR3 runs from the conserved cysteine through the conserved F or W. Fields, in order: V gene, clone size, D gene, J gene, CDR3 DNA, CDR3 protein. A D gene is named only where the DNA matches it firmly. Not every row has a clone size; where given, it reads once, few, many or a size class.

TRBV29-1,NA,TRBD2,TRBJ2-7,TGCAGCGTATCCCGGGAGGGGAACGAGCAGTACTTC,CSVSREGNEQYF
TRBV7-6,NA,NA,TRBJ2-7,TGTGCCAGCAGCTTAAACGTTGGCTGGTCTTCCTACGAGCAGTACTTC,CASSLNVGWSSYEQYF
TRBV29-1,NA,TRBD2,TRBJ2-5,TGCAGCGTTGAAGGCTGGGGGGGGACCCAGTACTTC,CSVEGWGGTQYF
TRBV11-3,NA,NA,TRBJ1-5,TGTGCCAGCAGCAAAAACTTCGGTGGTCAGCCCCAGCATTTT,CASSKNFGGQPQHF
TRBV6-5,NA,NA,TRBJ1-1,TGTGCCAGCAGTTACTTAGAGAACACTGAAGCTTTCTTT,CASSYLENTEAFF
TRBV5-6,NA,NA,TRBJ1-5,TGTGCCAGCAGCTTGGGGCAGGGAAATAGCAATCAGCCCCAGCATTTT,CASSLGQGNSNQPQHF
TRBV12-3/TRBV12-4,once,NA,TRBJ2-5,TGTGCCAGCAGTTTAATTGTGGAAGAGACCCAGTACTTC,CASSLIVEETQYF
TRBV10-2,NA,TRBD2,TRBJ2-7,TGCGCCAGCAGTGGTCGTGCGGGGGGGCCCTACGAGCAGTACTTC,CASSGRAGGPYEQYF
TRBV7-8,NA,NA,TRBJ2-7,TGTGCCAGCAGCTTAGCAACGGGGGCGACTTTCGAGCAGTACTTC,CASSLATGATFEQYF
TRBV5-1,once,NA,TRBJ2-1,TGCGCCAGCAGCTTGGAACTTAGTCTCTACAATGAGCAGTTCTTC,CASSLELSLYNEQFF
TRBV28,few,NA,TRBJ2-2,TGTGCCAGCAGTTTAGGGTATCGGCTTTCCGGGGAGCTGTTTTTT,CASSLGYRLSGELFF
TRBV5-4,NA,TRBD1,TRBJ1-2,TGTGCCAGCAGCTTCGACAGGGAAGGTGGCTACACCTTC,CASSFDREGGYTF
TRBV7-3,NA,NA,TRBJ1-1,TGTGCCAGCAGCTTAGCAGGGCGGACTGAAGCTTTCTTT,CASSLAGRTEAFF
TRBV18,once,NA,TRBJ1-1,TGTGCCAGCTCCGCCCAGGACACTGAAGCTTTCTTT,CASSAQDTEAFF
TRBV4-1,once,NA,TRBJ1-2,TGCGCCAGCAGCCAAGATACAGGAATGGAGGGTGGCTACACCTTC,CASSQDTGMEGGYTF
TRBV15,NA,NA,TRBJ2-2,TGTGCCACCAGCAGAGCCGCCGGGGAGCTGTTTTTT,CATSRAAGELFF
TRBV9,NA,TRBD2,TRBJ2-5,TGTGCCAGCAACGGAGCGGGGAGAGCCCAAGAGACCCAGTACTTC,CASNGAGRAQETQYF
TRBV5-4,once,TRBD1,TRBJ1-2,TGTGCCAGCAGCTTGGGGGGACAGTTCTATGGCTACACCTTC,CASSLGGQFYGYTF
TRBV6-2/TRBV6-3,NA,NA,TRBJ2-7,TGTGCCAGCAGCCGAACCACTAGCGAGCAGTACTTC,CASSRTTSEQYF
TRBV7-2,once,NA,TRBJ1-2,TGTGCCAGCAGCACCGGGGCCCGATATGGCTACACCTTC,CASSTGARYGYTF
TRBV27,few,TRBD1,TRBJ1-2,TGTGCCAGCAGTTTAACGCAGGGGGGTGGCTACACCTTC,CASSLTQGGGYTF
TRBV10-1,NA,TRBD1,TRBJ1-1,TGCGCCAGCAGACCCGGGACAGGGACTCTCATGAACACTGAAGCTTTCTTT,CASRPGTGTLMNTEAFF
TRBV6-5,NA,NA,TRBJ1-1,TGTGCCAGCAGTAGTAGCTCAGCTGAAGCTTTCTTT,CASSSSSAEAFF
TRBV19,NA,TRBD1,TRBJ1-1,TGTGCCAGTACTCCGAGACAGGGTGGTCCTGAAGCTTTCTTT,CASTPRQGGPEAFF
TRBV28,NA,TRBD1,TRBJ1-2,TGTGCCAGCACCCTCGGACAGGGGGCACGGTATGGCTACACCTTC,CASTLGQGARYGYTF
TRBV5-1,few,TRBD2,TRBJ2-1,TGCGCCAGCAGTGTAGCGGGGGGGCCCGGTGAGCAGTTCTTC,CASSVAGGPGEQFF
TRBV28,NA,NA,TRBJ1-3,TGTGCCAGTCTCAAAAGACCGGTGATCAGGAGCTCTGGAAACACCATATATTTT,CASLKRPVIRSSGNTIYF
TRBV19,NA,NA,TRBJ2-7,TGTGCCAGTAGTATAGTGCAGGGAAGCGAGCAGTACTTC,CASSIVQGSEQYF
TRBV29-1,NA,NA,TRBJ2-5,TGCAGCGTTGATACAGCAGAAGAGACCCAGTACTTC,CSVDTAEETQYF
TRBV2,NA,TRBD2,TRBJ2-1,TGTGCCAGCAGTGTCGCTCTAGCGGGTTATGAGCAGTTCTTC,CASSVALAGYEQFF
TRBV27,few,TRBD1,TRBJ1-3,TGTGCCAGCAGACCAGGGGGGGAAGGAAACACCATATATTTT,CASRPGGEGNTIYF
TRBV4-1,NA,NA,TRBJ1-1,TGCGCCAGCAGCCAAGCAGGGGTTAAGGACACTGAAGCTTTCTTT,CASSQAGVKDTEAFF
TRBV27,once,NA,TRBJ1-6,TGTGCCAGCAGTTTCCGTCGGACAGTAGATTATAATTCACCCCTCCACTTT,CASSFRRTVDYNSPLHF
TRBV7-3,NA,NA,TRBJ1-1,TGTGCCAGCAGCTTAGGGTCAGGCAGCACTGAAGCTTTCTTT,CASSLGSGSTEAFF
TRBV10-3,NA,NA,TRBJ2-3,TGTGCCATCAGTGAGTCGACCTCAGACATTAGCACAGATACGCAGTATTTT,CAISESTSDISTDTQYF
TRBV28,NA,TRBD1,TRBJ1-5,TGTGCCAGCAGTCCTCAGGACAGGGGCAATCAGCCCCAGCATTTT,CASSPQDRGNQPQHF
TRBV5-1,NA,NA,TRBJ1-2,TGCGCCAGCAGCTTGGGGCAAAACCTCGGCTACACCTTC,CASSLGQNLGYTF
TRBV7-3,once,NA,TRBJ2-5,TGTGCCAGCAGTCTGTGGTCTACCCCTACAGAGACCCAGTACTTC,CASSLWSTPTETQYF
TRBV7-2,few,TRBD1,TRBJ1-5,TGTGCCAGCAGCTTAAGACAGGGGAGGGAGCCCCAGCATTTT,CASSLRQGREPQHF
TRBV2,NA,NA,TRBJ1-2,TGTGCCAGCATAAGGGGTTTGGGGAACTATGGCTACACCTTC,CASIRGLGNYGYTF
TRBV2,NA,NA,TRBJ1-3,TGTGCCAGCAGCCCCGCCCTGGGCTCTGGAAACACCATATATTTT,CASSPALGSGNTIYF
TRBV10-1,NA,NA,TRBJ1-2,TGCGCCAGCAGTGCTTTGGGGAGCTATGGCTACACCTTC,CASSALGSYGYTF
TRBV5-1,NA,TRBD2,TRBJ2-1,TGCGCCAGCAGCACCCTACTAGCGGGGGGCTACAATGAGCAGTTCTTC,CASSTLLAGGYNEQFF
TRBV7-6,NA,NA,TRBJ1-5,TGTGCCAGCAGCTTAGGAGGACAGTTAAGCAATCAGCCCCAGCATTTT,CASSLGGQLSNQPQHF
TRBV4-3,NA,NA,TRBJ2-5,TGCGCCAGCAGCCAAGGGGCTCTAGGAGGGCAAGAGACCCAGTACTTC,CASSQGALGGQETQYF
TRBV28,NA,NA,TRBJ1-1,TGTGCCAGCAGTACCCGGGCCCTTGAAGCTTTCTTT,CASSTRALEAFF
TRBV5-4,NA,NA,TRBJ1-2,TGTGCCAGCAGCTTGGCAAGGGGACATTTGGAAGGATATGGCTACACCTTC,CASSLARGHLEGYGYTF
TRBV9,NA,NA,TRBJ2-7,TGTGCCAGCAGCGTAGACGGGGCCTCCTACGAGCAGTACTTC,CASSVDGASYEQYF
TRBV9,NA,NA,TRBJ1-6,TGTGCCAGCAGCGTAAGCAACGATTATTCACCCCTCCACTTT,CASSVSNDYSPLHF